Listed below are T cell receptor beta chains from one sample, sequenced in a study of T-cell reconstitution after alpha-beta-depleted transplantation in children. A single record per CDR3 protein comes from TCRdb applying MiXCR to the PCR reads. The sample lists 450,000 to 550,000 distinct CDR3 sequences; 9.5% to 12% were seen once. Sequencing used PBMCs, mostly from graft donor cells, obtained 180 days after TCRalphabeta/CD19-depleted stem cell transplant. All receptors derive from a female patient under 10 years old who had a stem cell transplant for aplastic anemia, so the T cells may come from the graft donor. CDR3s include the opening cysteine and the closing phenylalanine or tryptophan. A D gene is named only where the DNA matches it firmly. Size is stated for part of the rows, as once, few or many counts, or as a class when the clone is expanded.

d_call: TRBD2; j_call: TRBJ2-2; clone_size: few; v_call: TRBV4-3; cdr3_aa: CASQERLADTGELFF; cdr3_nt: TGCGCCAGCCAAGAAAGGCTAGCGGACACCGGGGAGCTGTTTTTT
d_call: TRBD1; j_call: TRBJ2-1; clone_size: .; v_call: TRBV7-9; cdr3_aa: CASSSRTGGSSYNEQFF; cdr3_nt: TGTGCCAGCAGCTCCCGGACAGGGGGGAGCTCCTACAATGAGCAGTTCTTC
d_call: TRBD1; j_call: TRBJ2-2; clone_size: many; v_call: TRBV7-2; cdr3_aa: CASSWTGGTGELFF; cdr3_nt: TGTGCCAGCAGCTGGACAGGGGGCACCGGGGAGCTGTTTTTT
d_call: .; j_call: TRBJ1-1; clone_size: .; v_call: TRBV7-9; cdr3_aa: CASTLGQMNTEAFF; cdr3_nt: TGTGCCAGCACCTTAGGACAGATGAACACTGAAGCTTTCTTT
d_call: .; j_call: TRBJ2-1; clone_size: .; v_call: TRBV12-3/TRBV12-4; cdr3_aa: CASSPGHISYNEQFF; cdr3_nt: TGTGCCAGCAGCCCGGGACACATCTCCTACAATGAGCAGTTCTTC
d_call: .; j_call: TRBJ2-5; clone_size: few; v_call: TRBV28; cdr3_aa: CASSPRGWYQETQYF; cdr3_nt: TGTGCCAGCAGCCCCAGGGGATGGTACCAAGAGACCCAGTACTTC
d_call: .; j_call: TRBJ1-1; clone_size: few; v_call: TRBV7-2; cdr3_aa: CASSPSTLTGENTEAFF; cdr3_nt: TGTGCCAGCAGCCCCTCTACCCTGACAGGAGAGAACACTGAAGCTTTCTTT
d_call: TRBD1; j_call: TRBJ1-1; clone_size: few; v_call: TRBV6-2/TRBV6-3; cdr3_aa: CASSAGTGVNTEAFF; cdr3_nt: TGTGCCAGCAGCGCCGGGACAGGGGTTAACACTGAAGCTTTCTTT
d_call: .; j_call: TRBJ2-2; clone_size: .; v_call: TRBV7-9; cdr3_aa: CASSPGELFF; cdr3_nt: TGTGCCAGCAGCCCCGGGGAGCTGTTTTTT
d_call: .; j_call: TRBJ2-3; clone_size: few; v_call: TRBV5-5; cdr3_aa: CASSLEYPSPTGTDTQYF; cdr3_nt: TGTGCCAGCAGCTTGGAATATCCGAGCCCAACAGGGACAGATACGCAGTATTTT
d_call: TRBD2; j_call: TRBJ2-7; clone_size: many; v_call: TRBV2; cdr3_aa: CASSDIPLSGGHYEQYF; cdr3_nt: TGTGCCAGCAGTGACATCCCCCTAAGCGGGGGGCACTACGAGCAGTACTTC
d_call: TRBD2; j_call: TRBJ2-2; clone_size: many; v_call: TRBV25-1; cdr3_aa: CASIAGGNNGELFF; cdr3_nt: TGTGCCAGCATAGCGGGAGGGAACAACGGGGAGCTGTTTTTT
d_call: TRBD1; j_call: TRBJ1-4; clone_size: .; v_call: TRBV5-1; cdr3_aa: CASSVDRGRATNEKLFF; cdr3_nt: TGCGCCAGCAGCGTGGACAGGGGCCGTGCAACTAATGAAAAACTGTTTTTT
d_call: .; j_call: TRBJ1-3; clone_size: many; v_call: TRBV5-1; cdr3_aa: CASSSSPRSGNTIYF; cdr3_nt: TGCGCCAGCAGCTCGTCCCCTCGGAGTGGAAACACCATATATTTT
d_call: .; j_call: TRBJ1-4; clone_size: few; v_call: TRBV20-1; cdr3_aa: CSGTWVEKLFF; cdr3_nt: TGCAGTGGCACATGGGTCGAAAAACTGTTTTTT
d_call: TRBD1; j_call: TRBJ2-7; clone_size: .; v_call: TRBV7-9; cdr3_aa: CASSVTRDRGGYEQYF; cdr3_nt: TGTGCCAGCAGCGTCACCCGGGACAGGGGTGGCTACGAGCAGTACTTC
d_call: .; j_call: TRBJ2-5; clone_size: few; v_call: TRBV20-1; cdr3_aa: CSARDGRNPPVETQYF; cdr3_nt: TGCAGTGCTAGAGACGGGCGGAACCCCCCGGTGGAGACCCAGTACTTC
d_call: .; j_call: TRBJ2-7; clone_size: few; v_call: TRBV27; cdr3_aa: CASRAPVPSSYEQYF; cdr3_nt: TGTGCCAGCAGGGCCCCCGTCCCTAGCTCCTACGAGCAGTACTTC
d_call: .; j_call: TRBJ1-5; clone_size: few; v_call: TRBV7-2; cdr3_aa: CASSLVGGYNQPQHF; cdr3_nt: TGTGCCAGCAGCTTAGTTGGAGGCTACAATCAGCCCCAGCATTTT
d_call: TRBD2; j_call: TRBJ2-7; clone_size: few; v_call: TRBV28; cdr3_aa: CASRPSGGPYEQYF; cdr3_nt: TGTGCCAGCAGACCTAGCGGGGGACCCTACGAGCAGTACTTC
d_call: TRBD2; j_call: TRBJ2-5; clone_size: .; v_call: TRBV20-1; cdr3_aa: CSAQLAGGRGETQYF; cdr3_nt: TGCAGTGCTCAACTAGCGGGAGGTCGGGGAGAGACCCAGTACTTC
d_call: TRBD1; j_call: TRBJ2-7; clone_size: few; v_call: TRBV27; cdr3_aa: CASSNDRVGPYEQYF; cdr3_nt: TGTGCCAGCAGTAACGACAGGGTTGGCCCCTACGAGCAGTACTTC
d_call: TRBD1; j_call: TRBJ2-7; clone_size: few; v_call: TRBV12-3/TRBV12-4; cdr3_aa: CASSPRDRGSEQYF; cdr3_nt: TGTGCCAGCAGTCCTAGGGACAGGGGTTCCGAGCAGTACTTC
d_call: .; j_call: TRBJ2-1; clone_size: .; v_call: TRBV12-3/TRBV12-4; cdr3_aa: CASSLLGPDEQFF; cdr3_nt: TGTGCCAGCAGTTTACTGGGTCCGGATGAGCAGTTCTTC
d_call: .; j_call: TRBJ2-6; clone_size: .; v_call: TRBV7-9; cdr3_aa: CASSSAGTSGANVLTF; cdr3_nt: TGTGCCAGCAGCTCAGCCGGGACATCTGGGGCCAACGTCCTGACTTTC
d_call: .; j_call: TRBJ2-5; clone_size: .; v_call: TRBV6-2/TRBV6-3; cdr3_aa: CASSYGGRGGETQYF; cdr3_nt: TGTGCCAGCAGTTACGGCGGCAGGGGGGGAGAGACCCAGTACTTC
d_call: .; j_call: TRBJ2-7; clone_size: many; v_call: TRBV20-1; cdr3_aa: CSARPGAYEQYF; cdr3_nt: TGCAGTGCTCGACCGGGAGCCTACGAGCAGTACTTC
d_call: .; j_call: TRBJ1-5; clone_size: few; v_call: TRBV7-8; cdr3_aa: CASSPRRDNQPQHF; cdr3_nt: TGTGCCAGCAGCCCCCGCCGGGACAATCAGCCCCAGCATTTT
d_call: TRBD2; j_call: TRBJ2-1; clone_size: .; v_call: TRBV20-1; cdr3_aa: CSATRTSDMSSYNEQFF; cdr3_nt: TGCAGTGCTACTCGGACTAGCGACATGAGCTCCTACAATGAGCAGTTCTTC
d_call: .; j_call: TRBJ2-2; clone_size: few; v_call: TRBV7-2; cdr3_aa: CASSQRPNTGELFF; cdr3_nt: TGTGCCAGCAGCCAACGACCGAACACCGGGGAGCTGTTTTTT
d_call: .; j_call: TRBJ2-3; clone_size: few; v_call: TRBV9; cdr3_aa: CASSVEWVSDTQYF; cdr3_nt: TGTGCCAGCAGCGTAGAGTGGGTGAGCGATACGCAGTATTTT
d_call: .; j_call: TRBJ1-2; clone_size: .; v_call: TRBV12-3/TRBV12-4; cdr3_aa: CASSSNPPRGSHGYTF; cdr3_nt: TGTGCCAGCAGTTCTAACCCTCCCAGGGGAAGTCATGGCTACACCTTC
d_call: TRBD2; j_call: TRBJ2-5; clone_size: .; v_call: TRBV3-1; cdr3_aa: CASGTSGNQETQYF; cdr3_nt: TGTGCCAGCGGGACTAGCGGGAATCAGGAGACCCAGTACTTC
d_call: .; j_call: TRBJ1-1; clone_size: .; v_call: TRBV5-1; cdr3_aa: CASSLSGRWMNTEAFF; cdr3_nt: TGCGCCAGCAGCTTGTCGGGGAGGTGGATGAACACTGAAGCTTTCTTT
d_call: .; j_call: TRBJ2-1; clone_size: few; v_call: TRBV29-1; cdr3_aa: CSVARPGQANNEQFF; cdr3_nt: TGCAGCGTCGCACGGCCGGGACAAGCGAACAATGAGCAGTTCTTC
d_call: .; j_call: TRBJ1-2; clone_size: many; v_call: TRBV24-1; cdr3_aa: CATSDLPGGRDGYTF; cdr3_nt: TGTGCCACCAGTGATTTGCCGGGGGGTCGGGATGGCTACACCTTC
d_call: TRBD1; j_call: TRBJ1-2; clone_size: few; v_call: TRBV5-1; cdr3_aa: CASSSQGFEGGYTF; cdr3_nt: TGCGCCAGCAGCTCACAGGGGTTTGAGGGTGGCTACACCTTC
d_call: .; j_call: TRBJ2-2; clone_size: .; v_call: TRBV7-9; cdr3_aa: CASSLESWGSTGELFF; cdr3_nt: TGTGCCAGCAGCTTAGAGTCCTGGGGGAGCACCGGGGAGCTGTTTTTT